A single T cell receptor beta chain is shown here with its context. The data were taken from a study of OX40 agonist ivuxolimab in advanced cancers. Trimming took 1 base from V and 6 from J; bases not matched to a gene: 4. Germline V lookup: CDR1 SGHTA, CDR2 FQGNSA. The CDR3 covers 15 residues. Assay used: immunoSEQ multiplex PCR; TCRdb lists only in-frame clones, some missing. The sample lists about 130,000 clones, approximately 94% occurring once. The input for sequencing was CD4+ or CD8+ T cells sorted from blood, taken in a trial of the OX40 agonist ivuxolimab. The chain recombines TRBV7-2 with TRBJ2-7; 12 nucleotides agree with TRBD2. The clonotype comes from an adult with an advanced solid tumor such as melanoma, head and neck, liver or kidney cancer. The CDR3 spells CASSLGGLAGSEQYF. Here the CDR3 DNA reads TGTGCCAGCAGCTTAGGGGGACTAGCGGGCTCCGAGCAGTACTTC.